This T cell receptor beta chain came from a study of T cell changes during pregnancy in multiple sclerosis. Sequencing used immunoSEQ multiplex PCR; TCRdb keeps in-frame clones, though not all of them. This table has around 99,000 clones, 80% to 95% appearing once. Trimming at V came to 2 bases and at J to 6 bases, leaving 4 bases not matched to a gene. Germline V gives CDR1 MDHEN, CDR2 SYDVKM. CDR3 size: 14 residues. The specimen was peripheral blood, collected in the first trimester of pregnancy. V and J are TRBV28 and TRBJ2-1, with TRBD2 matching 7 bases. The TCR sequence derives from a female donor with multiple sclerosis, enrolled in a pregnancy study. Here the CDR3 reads CASSLAGETNEQFF. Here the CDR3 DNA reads TGTGCCAGCAGTTTAGCGGGAGAAACCAATGAGCAGTTCTTC. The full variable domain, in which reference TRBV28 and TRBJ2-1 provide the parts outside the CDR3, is DVKVTQSSRYLVKRTGEKVFLECVQDMDHENMFWYRQDPGLGLRLIYFSYDVKMKEKGDIPEGYSVSREKKERFSLILESASTNQTSMYLCASSLAGETNEQFFGPGTRLTVL.